This T cell receptor (beta chain) was recorded in a study of T cell repertoires in cytomegalovirus infection. Study-level information: Public TCR beta signatures provided an indication of both CMV infection and a matching HLA type. Study-level results: Dominating the ex vivo response were HLA-C-restricted CMV-specific TCR beta clonotypes. Cumulative frequency (of public TCR beta family members) identified carriers of CMV plus the relevant HLA.

TCRdb reprocessed the reads with MiXCR, giving one entry per CDR3 protein. The sample has under 600,000 distinct CDR3 sequences; approximately 15% are singletons. V was clipped by 5 bases and J by 5 bases; unmatched bases: 4. The length of the CDR3 is 15 residues. Germline V gene lookup returns CDR1 LNHDA and CDR2 SQIVND (reference sequence). Only a few counts were recorded for this clonotype. Its specificity is unknown. Sequenced sample: CD8+ T cells from PBMCs. This chain connects TRBV19 to TRBJ2-2, with TRBD1 matching 11 bases. The sequence was obtained from a human donor in good health (CMV status not recorded). Some clones in this sample may be carry-over from other donors' samples. Written as DNA, the CDR3 is TGTGCCAGTAGTCAGGACAGGGGGCTTACCGGGGAGCTGTTTTTT. It codes for CASSQDRGLTGELFF.